Listed below are T cell receptor beta chains from one sample, sequenced in a study of T-cell memory formation after mild COVID-19. From the 5' RACE reads, TCRdb called clonotypes with MiXCR, one entry per CDR3 protein. Of some 120,000 distinct CDR3 sequences listed, approximately 15% are singletons. The material sequenced was PBMCs or a T cell subset sorted from them (not recorded which). These receptors were collected from an adult woman who had mild COVID-19 (a few samples of this study predate the infection). Cell type and time point are not known. CDR3s include the opening cysteine and the closing phenylalanine or tryptophan. The D gene is left open where the match is weak. The listing skips clone size in some rows; elsewhere it reads once, few, many or a size class.

CDR3 protein,CDR3 DNA,clone size,V gene,D gene,J gene
CASSQDSAGRNYGYTF,TGTGCCAGCAGCCAAGATTCAGCAGGGAGGAACTATGGCTACACCTTC,few,TRBV14,-,TRBJ1-2
CASGLHSSYEQYF,TGTGCTAGTGGTTTGCATTCATCCTACGAGCAGTACTTC,-,TRBV12-5,-,TRBJ2-7
CASSPGADSYNEQFF,TGCGCCAGCAGCCCTGGGGCCGACTCCTACAATGAGCAGTTCTTC,few,TRBV5-1,-,TRBJ2-1
CASSLALPSYNEQFF,TGTGCCAGCAGTTTGGCCTTACCCTCCTACAATGAGCAGTTCTTC,-,TRBV6-5,-,TRBJ2-1
CASSPSGTNYEQYF,TGTGCCAGCAGCCCCTCCGGGACCAACTACGAGCAGTACTTC,-,TRBV9,-,TRBJ2-7
CASSLGDRDRGRRETQYF,TGTGCCAGCAGCTTAGGCGACCGGGACAGGGGGCGCAGGGAGACCCAGTACTTC,many,TRBV11-3,TRBD1,TRBJ2-5
CASSSRLAGSSYNEQFF,TGTGCCAGCAGCTCCCGGCTAGCGGGATCCTCCTACAATGAGCAGTTCTTC,-,TRBV9,TRBD2,TRBJ2-1
CASSLWRERTDTQYF,TGTGCCAGCAGTTTGTGGCGGGAGCGCACAGATACGCAGTATTTT,few,TRBV11-3,TRBD2,TRBJ2-3
CASRGTGKEQYF,TGTGCCAGCAGGGGAACAGGGAAGGAGCAGTACTTC,-,TRBV12-3/TRBV12-4,-,TRBJ2-7
CASSIGFGQGREKLFF,TGTGCCAGTAGTATAGGATTCGGACAGGGGCGAGAAAAACTGTTTTTT,few,TRBV19,TRBD1,TRBJ1-4
CSVEDPQGPYEQYF,TGCAGCGTTGAAGATCCACAGGGGCCCTACGAGCAGTACTTC,-,TRBV29-1,TRBD1,TRBJ2-7
CASSFLHYRTGELFF,TGTGCCAGCAGCTTTTTGCACTACCGCACCGGGGAGCTGTTTTTT,few,TRBV5-7,-,TRBJ2-2
CASSLYMGRTYNEQFF,TGTGCCAGCAGCTTGTATATGGGACGGACGTACAATGAGCAGTTCTTC,-,TRBV5-6,-,TRBJ2-1
CASSTHGDGNIQYF,TGTGCCAGCAGCACCCATGGGGACGGAAACATTCAGTACTTC,-,TRBV4-2,-,TRBJ2-4
CASSFTSGAYNEQFF,TGTGCCAGTAGTTTCACTAGCGGGGCTTACAATGAGCAGTTCTTC,-,TRBV19,TRBD2,TRBJ2-1
CASSGGGAGVYNEQFF,TGTGCCAGCAGCGGAGGCGGGGCAGGGGTCTACAATGAGCAGTTCTTC,-,TRBV9,-,TRBJ2-1
CASSVAGTGYEQYF,TGTGCCAGCAGCGTAGCCGGAACCGGATACGAGCAGTACTTC,-,TRBV9,-,TRBJ2-7